This T cell receptor beta chain appears in the sequencing data of a study of OX40 agonist ivuxolimab in advanced cancers. Germline V lookup: CDR1 WNHNN, CDR2 SYGVQD (reference sequence). The ends were cut back, 3 bases at V and 6 bases at J, with 10 bases in the middle. The CDR3 length is 13 residues. Produced via immunoSEQ multiplex PCR; TCRdb's table is partial and in-frame only. The repertoire has roughly 62,000 clones, roughly 85% of them found once; the top ten carry under 5%. Remarks on this clone: Its target is not known.

Study conclusions and caveats: Within 6 weeks, CD4+ and CD8+ blood T cells expanded clonally at 0.1 to 3.0 mg/kg.

This clonotype was obtained from an adult with an advanced solid tumor such as melanoma, head and neck, liver or kidney cancer. The sequencing here drew on CD4+ or CD8+ T cells sorted from blood, taken in a trial of the OX40 agonist ivuxolimab. The rearrangement uses TRBV10-1 and TRBJ2-3; tentatively, D is TRBD1 or TRBD2 (5 bases each). The CDR3 sequence: CASSEVWGDTQYF. The CDR3 DNA is TGCGCCAGCAGTGAAGTTTGGGGGGATACGCAGTATTTT.